This record looks at one T cell receptor (beta chain) sequence and its context. Original processing methods: Reference gene primer amplification yielded estimated nucleated cell counts. Sequenced by immunoSEQ multiplex PCR; TCRdb stores in-frame clones only, minus some. V, J and clone size derive from that table, while D and trimming were established from the DNA sequence. The top ten clones hold 2.1% of a sample with approximately 200,000 clones, around 85% of them seen once. This record belongs to a study of blood T cell repertoires in COVID-19. Overall study context: Samples came from the United States, Italy and Spain, spanning acute and convalescent COVID-19. T cells, B-cell-depleted T cells, or PBMCs supplied cDNA or gDNA.

Looked up from germline, CDR1 is LNHDA and CDR2 is SQIVND (reference sequence). Trimming cost V 3 bases and J 7 bases, with 16 bases left between them. There are 14 residues in the CDR3. This sequence originates from a man in his sixties or seventies with active or convalescent COVID-19. V gene TRBV19 combines with J gene TRBJ2-7, with a possible D match to TRBD1 (6 bases). Sample: peripheral blood. CDR3 residues: CASSIGTPMGEQYF. In DNA form, the CDR3 reads TGTGCCAGTAGTATTGGGACACCCATGGGAGAGCAGTACTTC.